This T cell receptor (beta chain) appears in the sequencing data of a study of cytomegalovirus exposure and HLA in healthy donors. As for the study in general: Researchers found that about four fifths of over 350 genotyped donors fell within the Caucasian-associated ancestry cluster. Notes on the study in general: In a later analysis, TCR beta V- and J-gene trimming was associated with a missense DCLRE1C variant.

Only a few counts were recorded for this clone. Antigen unknown. Both 60 Vbeta primers and 13 Jbeta primers went into the PCR. The repertoire was sequenced with immunoSEQ multiplex PCR; TCRdb's copy has only in-frame clones and lacks some. The sample has about 160,000 clones; about 80% are singletons. This clonotype was sampled from a man aged 18 to 29 in good health and CMV-seropositive. The sequenced sample was PBMCs.

This CDR3 is CASSSPKSLEQFF. DNA for the CDR3: TGTGCCAGCAGCTCCCCGAAGTCACTAGAACAGTTCTTC. The V and J genes are TRBV7-6 and TRBJ2-1, with D perhaps matching TRBD2 (5 bases). The V gene lost 4 bases and the J gene lost 13 bases, with 17 bases spanning the gap. Germline V CDR1 and CDR2: SGHVS, FNYEAQ. This CDR3 is 13 amino acids long.